A selection of T cell receptor beta chains follows, all from one sample in a study of T cells in Graves' hyperthyroidism and ophthalmopathy. TCRdb ran MiXCR on the multiplex PCR reads and lists one entry per CDR3 protein. In the table there are about 400,000 distinct CDR3 sequences, around 14% of which are singletons. Specimen: blood. These receptors were collected from a woman between 18 and 29 years old with Graves' hyperthyroidism. The CDR3 runs from the conserved cysteine through the conserved F or W. D genes are given only for firm matches. Clone sizes are given selectively: once, few, many, or a class where the clone is expanded.

j_gene,v_gene,abundance,d_gene,CDR3aa,CDR3nt
TRBJ2-1,TRBV20-1,-,TRBD1,CSARRFQGAAEQFF,TGCAGTGCTAGAAGATTTCAGGGGGCGGCCGAGCAGTTCTTC
TRBJ2-7,TRBV30,few,TRBD2,CAWSVRASGIRRGYEQYF,TGTGCCTGGAGTGTACGGGCTAGCGGGATCCGGCGGGGTTACGAGCAGTACTTC
TRBJ2-3,TRBV11-2,many,TRBD2,CASSWGGSGGATDTQYF,TGTGCCAGCAGCTGGGGGGGCAGCGGGGGGGCGACAGATACGCAGTATTTT
TRBJ2-3,TRBV3-1,many,TRBD1,CASSQGGQGRDTQYF,TGTGCCAGCAGCCAAGGGGGACAGGGAAGAGATACGCAGTATTTT
TRBJ2-1,TRBV2,many,-,CASSEGIMSGRSYNEQFF,TGTGCCAGCAGTGAAGGAATTATGAGCGGTCGCTCCTACAATGAGCAGTTCTTC
TRBJ1-3,TRBV28,many,TRBD1,CASSSTGTGRNTIYF,TGTGCCAGCAGCTCGACAGGGACAGGGCGCAACACCATATATTTT
TRBJ2-3,TRBV30,many,-,CAWTSRGDTQYF,TGTGCCTGGACCTCCCGGGGGGATACGCAGTATTTT
TRBJ2-7,TRBV6-1,many,TRBD1,CASRQGAYEQYF,TGTGCCAGCAGGCAGGGGGCCTACGAGCAGTACTTC
TRBJ2-1,TRBV2,-,TRBD2,CASRVWGGVREQFF,TGTGCCAGCCGAGTCTGGGGGGGAGTACGGGAGCAGTTCTTC
TRBJ2-6,TRBV7-9,many,-,CASSLHVGKSSGANVLTF,TGTGCCAGCAGCTTACATGTAGGAAAAAGCTCTGGGGCCAACGTCCTGACTTTC
TRBJ2-1,TRBV10-3,many,TRBD1,CAISLSSWTGSSYNEQFF,TGTGCCATCAGTCTATCCAGTTGGACAGGGAGTTCCTACAATGAGCAGTTCTTC
TRBJ2-7,TRBV7-9,many,-,CASSSSYHEQYF,TGTGCCAGCAGCTCCTCTTACCACGAGCAGTACTTC
TRBJ2-2,TRBV14,-,TRBD2,CASSPIAGNTGELFF,TGTGCCAGCAGCCCTATAGCGGGGAACACCGGGGAGCTGTTTTTT
TRBJ2-5,TRBV5-4,-,TRBD2,CASSSGSGRATETQYF,TGTGCCAGCAGCTCCGGAAGCGGGAGGGCCACAGAGACCCAGTACTTC
TRBJ2-5,TRBV5-1,few,-,CASSLAAVMETQYF,TGCGCCAGCAGCTTGGCAGCAGTCATGGAGACCCAGTACTTC
TRBJ2-1,TRBV20-1,-,TRBD2,CSAITGLAENEQFF,TGCAGTGCTATTACGGGACTAGCGGAAAATGAGCAGTTCTTC
TRBJ2-1,TRBV9,few,-,CASSVWRGEQFF,TGTGCCAGCAGCGTATGGAGGGGGGAGCAGTTCTTC
TRBJ1-1,TRBV30,many,-,CAWRRGMNTEAFF,TGTGCCTGGAGGAGAGGCATGAACACTGAAGCTTTCTTT
TRBJ2-1,TRBV20-1,many,-,CSAAPLGQPYNEQFF,TGCAGTGCCGCACCCCTGGGACAACCCTACAATGAGCAGTTCTTC
TRBJ2-1,TRBV20-1,many,TRBD2,CSARDLGGGSYNEQFF,TGCAGTGCTAGAGATCTGGGGGGGGGCTCCTACAATGAGCAGTTCTTC
TRBJ2-1,TRBV19,-,-,CASSRGGPTGEQFF,TGTGCCAGTAGTAGAGGGGGTCCTACAGGTGAGCAGTTCTTC
TRBJ1-1,TRBV5-1,many,TRBD1,CASSLGGTAAEAFF,TGCGCCAGCAGCTTGGGGGGGACAGCGGCTGAAGCTTTCTTT
TRBJ1-3,TRBV20-1,many,-,CSARETGQGLSGNTIYF,TGCAGTGCTAGAGAGACGGGGCAGGGTCTCTCTGGAAACACCATATATTTT
TRBJ2-1,TRBV19,-,TRBD1,CASRQAVGTGSLQGIHNEQFF,TGTGCCAGTAGACAGGCAGTGGGGACAGGGTCCCTCCAGGGTATCCACAATGAGCAGTTCTTC
TRBJ1-3,TRBV7-2,many,-,CASSLVSGGDTIYF,TGTGCCAGCAGCTTAGTATCTGGGGGCGACACCATATATTTT
TRBJ1-2,TRBV7-2,many,TRBD1,CASSLIVGQVLGYTF,TGTGCCAGCAGCTTAATTGTCGGACAGGTACTGGGCTACACCTTC
TRBJ2-2,TRBV12-3/TRBV12-4,many,TRBD2,CASSFTSRAGGDTGELFF,TGTGCCAGCAGTTTTACTAGTCGAGCGGGAGGCGACACCGGGGAGCTGTTTTTT
TRBJ2-5,TRBV28,many,TRBD2,CASSWEAGGPETQYF,TGTGCCAGCAGTTGGGAAGCGGGAGGGCCGGAGACCCAGTACTTC
TRBJ1-6,TRBV4-1,-,-,CASSQEAGLYNSPLHF,TGCGCCAGCAGCCAAGAAGCGGGACTTTATAATTCACCCCTCCACTTT
TRBJ2-1,TRBV6-1,many,-,CASSELPDSSYNEQFF,TGTGCCAGCAGTGAACTCCCGGACAGCTCCTACAATGAGCAGTTCTTC
TRBJ2-7,TRBV13,many,TRBD2,CASRLSGRAYEQYF,TGTGCCAGCAGACTTAGCGGGAGGGCCTACGAGCAGTACTTC
TRBJ2-5,TRBV7-9,-,TRBD2,CASSLGSGRAGQETQYF,TGTGCCAGCAGCTTGGGCAGCGGGAGGGCCGGGCAGGAGACCCAGTACTTC
TRBJ2-5,TRBV7-6,many,TRBD2,CASSWGGLSGGGQETQYF,TGTGCCAGCAGCTGGGGGGGACTTAGCGGGGGAGGCCAAGAGACCCAGTACTTC
TRBJ1-2,TRBV7-2,many,-,CASSLYGGNYGYTF,TGTGCCAGCAGCTTATACGGAGGGAACTATGGCTACACCTTC
TRBJ2-1,TRBV20-1,many,-,CSARDGMGSYNEQFF,TGCAGTGCTAGAGATGGGATGGGGTCCTACAATGAGCAGTTCTTC
TRBJ2-1,TRBV7-2,many,TRBD2,CASSLTGGGLNEQFF,TGTGCCAGCAGCTTAACGGGGGGGGGCCTTAATGAGCAGTTCTTC
TRBJ2-1,TRBV9,many,-,CASSAPWRGRDEQFF,TGTGCCAGCAGCGCGCCCTGGCGGGGTAGGGATGAGCAGTTCTTC
TRBJ1-2,TRBV5-5,many,TRBD1,CASSSTGVQGYTF,TGTGCCAGCAGCTCAACAGGGGTCCAGGGCTACACCTTC